This T cell receptor (beta chain) was found in a study of beta chain features in type 1 diabetes. Regarding the study as a whole: At VDJ recombination sites, type 1 diabetes patients had fewer insertions and more deleted nucleotides.

Turning to this clone: What it recognizes is unknown.

Reverse transcribing all isolated RNA meant expressed TCRB transcripts were sequenced. Clones were sequenced by immunoSEQ multiplex PCR, and TCRdb holds only the in-frame ones, with some missing. The table has about 230,000 clones, 9.6% seen once. Germline assignment: CDR1 ENHRY and CDR2 SYGVKD. The length of the CDR3 is 13 residues. V shed 3 bases and J shed 9 bases, with 12 bases lying between them. This clonotype originated in a woman aged 18-30 years in good health. The chain recombines TRBV10-3 with TRBJ2-1; tentative D call: TRBD2 (5 bases). The specimen sequenced was naive CD4+ T cells from blood. The CDR3 loop is CAISDERETEQFF. The CDR3 DNA follows: TGTGCCATCAGTGATGAGAGGGAGACTGAGCAGTTCTTC.